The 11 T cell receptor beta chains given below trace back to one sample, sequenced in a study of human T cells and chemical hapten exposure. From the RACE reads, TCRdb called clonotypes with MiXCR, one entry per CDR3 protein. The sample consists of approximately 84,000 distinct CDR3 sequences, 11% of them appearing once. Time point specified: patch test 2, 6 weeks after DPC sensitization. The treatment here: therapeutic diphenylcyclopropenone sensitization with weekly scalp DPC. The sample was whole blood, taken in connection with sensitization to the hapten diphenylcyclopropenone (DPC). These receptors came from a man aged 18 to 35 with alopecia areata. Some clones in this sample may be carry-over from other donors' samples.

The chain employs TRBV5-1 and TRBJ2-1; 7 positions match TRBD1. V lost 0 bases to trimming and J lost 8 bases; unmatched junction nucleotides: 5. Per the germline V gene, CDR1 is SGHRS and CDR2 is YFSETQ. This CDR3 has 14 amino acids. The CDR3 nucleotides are TGCGCCAGCAGCTTGGTGGACAGGCGGCATGAGCAGTTCTTC. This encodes CASSLVDRRHEQFF.

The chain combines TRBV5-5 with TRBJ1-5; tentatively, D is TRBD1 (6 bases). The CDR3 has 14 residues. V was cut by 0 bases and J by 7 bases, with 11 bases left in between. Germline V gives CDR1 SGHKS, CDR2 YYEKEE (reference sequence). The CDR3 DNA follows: TGTGCCAGCAGCTTGGGACAAGACAGGCAGCCCCAGCATTTT. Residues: CASSLGQDRQPQHF.

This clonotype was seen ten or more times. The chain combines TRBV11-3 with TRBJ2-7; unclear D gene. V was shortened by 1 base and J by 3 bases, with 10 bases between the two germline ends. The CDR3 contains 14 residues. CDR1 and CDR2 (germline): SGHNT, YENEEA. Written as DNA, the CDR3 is TGTGCCAGCAGCTTAGGGCAGGACGGCTACGAGCAGTACTTC. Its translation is CASSLGQDGYEQYF.

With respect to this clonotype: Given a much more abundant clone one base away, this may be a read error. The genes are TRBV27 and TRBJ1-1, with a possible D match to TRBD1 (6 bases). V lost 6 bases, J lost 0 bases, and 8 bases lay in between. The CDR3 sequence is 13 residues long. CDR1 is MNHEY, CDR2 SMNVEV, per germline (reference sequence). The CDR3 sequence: CASSAGVNTEAFF. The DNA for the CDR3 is TGTGCCAGCAGCGCAGGGGTGAACACTGAAGCTTTCTTT.

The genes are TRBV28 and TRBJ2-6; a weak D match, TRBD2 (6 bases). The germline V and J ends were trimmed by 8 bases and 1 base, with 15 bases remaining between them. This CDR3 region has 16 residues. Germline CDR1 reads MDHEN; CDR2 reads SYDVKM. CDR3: CASRDRGESGANVLTF. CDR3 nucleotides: TGTGCCAGCCGAGACCGCGGGGAATCTGGGGCCAACGTCCTGACTTTC.

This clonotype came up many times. The CDR3, as DNA: TGTGCCAGCAGCTCAGGCACAGGGCGGGCAGATACGCAGTATTTT. Its protein is CASSSGTGRADTQYF. The rearrangement uses TRBV7-2 and TRBJ2-3; D may be TRBD1 (6 bases). The CDR3 is 15 residues long. Trimming cost V 4 bases and J 4 bases, with 15 bases left between them. Germline values: CDR1 SGHTA, CDR2 FQGNSA.

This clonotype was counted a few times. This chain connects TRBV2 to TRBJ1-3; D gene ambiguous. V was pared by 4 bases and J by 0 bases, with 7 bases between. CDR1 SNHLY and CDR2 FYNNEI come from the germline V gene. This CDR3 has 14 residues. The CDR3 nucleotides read TGTGCCAGCAGTGGGCGGAGCTCTGGAAACACCATATATTTT. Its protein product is CASSGRSSGNTIYF.

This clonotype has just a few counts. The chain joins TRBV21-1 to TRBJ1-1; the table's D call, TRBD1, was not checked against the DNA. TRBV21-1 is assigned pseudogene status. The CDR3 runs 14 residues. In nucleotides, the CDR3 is TGTGCCAGCCTTGTTCATGGCAGGGTAACTGAAGCTTTCTTT. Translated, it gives CASLVHGRVTEAFF.

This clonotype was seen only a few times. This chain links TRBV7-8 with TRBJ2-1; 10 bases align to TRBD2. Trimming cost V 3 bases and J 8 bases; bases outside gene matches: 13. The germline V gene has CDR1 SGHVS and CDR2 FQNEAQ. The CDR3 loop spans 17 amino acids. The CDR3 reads CASSFGWASGGRDEQFF. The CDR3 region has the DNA TGTGCCAGCAGCTTTGGTTGGGCTAGCGGGGGTCGGGATGAGCAGTTCTTC.

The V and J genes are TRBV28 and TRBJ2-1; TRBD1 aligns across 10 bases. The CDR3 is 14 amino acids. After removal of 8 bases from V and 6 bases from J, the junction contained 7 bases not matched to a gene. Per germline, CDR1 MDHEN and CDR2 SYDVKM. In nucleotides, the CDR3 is TGTGCCAGCGCTGGCAGGGACAGGGGCAATGAGCAGTTCTTC. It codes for CASAGRDRGNEQFF. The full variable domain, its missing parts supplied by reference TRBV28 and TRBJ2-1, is DVKVTQSSRYLVKRTGEKVFLECVQDMDHENMFWYRQDPGLGLRLIYFSYDVKMKEKGDIPEGYSVSREKKERFSLILESASTNQTSMYLCASAGRDRGNEQFFGPGTRLTVL.

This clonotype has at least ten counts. The CDR3 loop is CASRGPKRQFF. The CDR3 DNA follows: TGTGCCAGCAGGGGTCCCAAAAGGCAGTTCTTC. The J gene is TRBJ2-1, the V gene TRBV2; D not resolved. In germline, CDR1 is SNHLY, CDR2 FYNNEI. With 6 bases removed from V and 12 bases from J, the gap between germline ends came to 12 bases. This CDR3 contains 11 residues.